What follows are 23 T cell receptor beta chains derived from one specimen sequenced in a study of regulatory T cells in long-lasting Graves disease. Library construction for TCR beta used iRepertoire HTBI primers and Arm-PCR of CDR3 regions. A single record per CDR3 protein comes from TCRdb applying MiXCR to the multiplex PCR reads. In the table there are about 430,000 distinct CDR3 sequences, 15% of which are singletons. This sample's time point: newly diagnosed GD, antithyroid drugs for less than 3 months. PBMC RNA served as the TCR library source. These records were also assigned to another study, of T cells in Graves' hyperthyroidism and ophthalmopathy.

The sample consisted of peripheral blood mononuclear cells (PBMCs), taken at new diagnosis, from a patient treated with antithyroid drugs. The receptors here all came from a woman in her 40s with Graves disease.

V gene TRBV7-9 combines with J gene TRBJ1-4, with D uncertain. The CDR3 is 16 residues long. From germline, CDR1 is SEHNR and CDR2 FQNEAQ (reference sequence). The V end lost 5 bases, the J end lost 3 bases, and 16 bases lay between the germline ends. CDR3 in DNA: TGTGCCAGCAGCGCCATCCCAGTCACAGCTAATGAAAAACTGTTTTTT. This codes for CASSAIPVTANEKLFF.

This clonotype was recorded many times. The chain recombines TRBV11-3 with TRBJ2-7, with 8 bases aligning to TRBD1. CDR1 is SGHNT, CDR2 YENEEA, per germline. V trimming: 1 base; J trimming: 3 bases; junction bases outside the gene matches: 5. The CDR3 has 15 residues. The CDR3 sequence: CASSLAGQGSYEQYF. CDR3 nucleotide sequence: TGTGCCAGCAGCTTAGCCGGACAGGGAAGCTACGAGCAGTACTTC.

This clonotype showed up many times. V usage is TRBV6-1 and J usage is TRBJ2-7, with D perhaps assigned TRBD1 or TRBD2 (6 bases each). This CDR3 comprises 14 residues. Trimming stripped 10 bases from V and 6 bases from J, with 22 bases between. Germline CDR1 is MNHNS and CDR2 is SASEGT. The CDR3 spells CAIRSIAEGGEQYF. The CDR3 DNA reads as TGTGCCATCCGATCAATAGCGGAGGGGGGCGAGCAGTACTTC.

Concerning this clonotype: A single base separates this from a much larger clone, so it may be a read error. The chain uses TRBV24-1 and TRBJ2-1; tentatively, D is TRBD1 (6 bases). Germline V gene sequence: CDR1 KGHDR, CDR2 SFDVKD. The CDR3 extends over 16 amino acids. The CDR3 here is CATSDLRTDSHNEQFF. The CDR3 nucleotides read TGTGCCACCAGTGATTTAAGGACAGACTCCCACAATGAGCAGTTCTTC.

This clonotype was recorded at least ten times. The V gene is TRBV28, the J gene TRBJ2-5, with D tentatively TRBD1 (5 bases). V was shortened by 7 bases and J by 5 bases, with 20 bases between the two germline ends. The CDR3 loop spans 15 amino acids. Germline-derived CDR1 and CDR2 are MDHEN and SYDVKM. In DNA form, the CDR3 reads TGTGCCAGCACACGCGACATAAGGGGTTGGGAGACCCAGTACTTC. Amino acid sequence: CASTRDIRGWETQYF.

The CDR3 reads CAWARRGPENTEAFF. As DNA, the CDR3 is TGTGCCTGGGCGCGGAGGGGTCCCGAGAACACTGAAGCTTTCTTT. The chain couples TRBV30 to TRBJ1-1, with D perhaps TRBD1 (5 bases). CDR1 is GTSNPN and CDR2 is SVGIG in the germline V gene (reference sequence). This CDR3 is 15 amino acids long. Trimming took 5 bases from V and 1 from J, leaving 17 bases between them.

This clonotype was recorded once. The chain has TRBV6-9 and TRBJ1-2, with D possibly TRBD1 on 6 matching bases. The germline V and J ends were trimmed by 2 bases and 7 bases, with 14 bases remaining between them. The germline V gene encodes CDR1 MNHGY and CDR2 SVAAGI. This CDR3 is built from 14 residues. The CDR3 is CASSYGGGQGGYTF. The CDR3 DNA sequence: TGTGCCAGCAGTTATGGAGGGGGGCAGGGTGGCTACACCTTC.

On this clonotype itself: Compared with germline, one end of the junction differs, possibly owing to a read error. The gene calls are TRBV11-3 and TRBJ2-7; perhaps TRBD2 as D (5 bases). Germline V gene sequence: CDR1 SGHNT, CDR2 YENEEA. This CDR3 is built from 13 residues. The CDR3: CASSLTGSCEQYF. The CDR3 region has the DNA TGTGCCAGCAGCTTAACGGGATCCTGCGAGCAGTACTTC. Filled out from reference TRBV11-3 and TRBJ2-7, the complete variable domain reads EAGVVQSPRYKIIEKKQPVAFWCNPISGHNTLYWYLQNLGQGPELLIRYENEEAVDDSQLPKDRFSAERLKGVDSTLKIQPAELGDSAVYLCASSLTGSCEQYFGPGTRLTVT.

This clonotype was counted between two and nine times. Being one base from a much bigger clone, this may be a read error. DNA of the CDR3: TGTGCCAGCAGTGGTTGGGACAATGAGCAGCTCTTC. Amino acids: CASSGWDNEQLF. V usage is TRBV2 and J usage is TRBJ2-1, with D possibly matching TRBD1 (6 bases). This CDR3 is built from 12 residues. CDR1 and CDR2 (germline): SNHLY, FYNNEI.

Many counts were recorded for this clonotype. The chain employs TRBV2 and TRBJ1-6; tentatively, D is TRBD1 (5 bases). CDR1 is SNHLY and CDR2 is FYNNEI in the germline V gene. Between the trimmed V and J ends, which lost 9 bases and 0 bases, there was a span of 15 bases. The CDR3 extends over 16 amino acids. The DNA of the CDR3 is TGTGCCAGTTTCACGACAGAGAGCTCCTATAATTCACCCCTCCACTTT. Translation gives CASFTTESSYNSPLHF.

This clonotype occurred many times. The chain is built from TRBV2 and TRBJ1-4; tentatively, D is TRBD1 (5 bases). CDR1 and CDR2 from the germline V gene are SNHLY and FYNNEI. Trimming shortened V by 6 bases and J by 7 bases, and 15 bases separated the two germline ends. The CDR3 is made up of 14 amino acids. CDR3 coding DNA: TGTGCCAGCAGGTTGGACCTAGGGGTTGAAAAACTGTTTTTT. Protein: CASRLDLGVEKLFF.

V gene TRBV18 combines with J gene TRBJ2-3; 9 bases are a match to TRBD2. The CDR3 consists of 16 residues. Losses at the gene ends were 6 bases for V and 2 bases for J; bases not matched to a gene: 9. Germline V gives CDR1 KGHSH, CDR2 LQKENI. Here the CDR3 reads CASSRNSGRTTDTQYF. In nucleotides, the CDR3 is TGTGCCAGCTCCCGAAATAGCGGGAGAACCACAGATACGCAGTATTTT.

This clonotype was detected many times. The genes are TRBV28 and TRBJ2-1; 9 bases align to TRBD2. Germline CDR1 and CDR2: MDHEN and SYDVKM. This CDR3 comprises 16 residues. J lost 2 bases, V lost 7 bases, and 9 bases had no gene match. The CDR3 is CASKVAGLATYNEQFF. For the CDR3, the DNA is TGTGCCAGCAAAGTTGCGGGACTAGCTACCTACAATGAGCAGTTCTTC.

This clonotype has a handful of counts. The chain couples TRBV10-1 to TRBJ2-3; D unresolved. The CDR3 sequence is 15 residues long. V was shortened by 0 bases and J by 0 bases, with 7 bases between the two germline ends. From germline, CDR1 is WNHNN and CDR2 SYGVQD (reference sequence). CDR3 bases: TGCGCCAGCAGTGAGTCGGCGGTTAGCACAGATACGCAGTATTTT. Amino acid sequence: CASSESAVSTDTQYF.

The CDR3 DNA follows: TGTGCCACCAGTGATTTTTATAGCAATCAGCCCCAGCATTTT. Its protein is CATSDFYSNQPQHF. The V call is TRBV24-1, the J call TRBJ1-5; unclear D gene. V lost 1 base and J lost 0, with 3 bases in between. Germline V CDR1 and CDR2: KGHDR, SFDVKD. The CDR3 is made up of 14 amino acids.

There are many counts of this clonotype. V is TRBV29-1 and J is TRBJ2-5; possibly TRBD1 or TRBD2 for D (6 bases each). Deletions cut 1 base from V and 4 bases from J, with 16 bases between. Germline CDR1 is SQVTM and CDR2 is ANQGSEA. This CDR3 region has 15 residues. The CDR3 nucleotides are TGCAGCGTTGAAGGGGGGGCCCGCGGTGGAGAGACCCAGTACTTC. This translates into CSVEGGARGGETQYF.

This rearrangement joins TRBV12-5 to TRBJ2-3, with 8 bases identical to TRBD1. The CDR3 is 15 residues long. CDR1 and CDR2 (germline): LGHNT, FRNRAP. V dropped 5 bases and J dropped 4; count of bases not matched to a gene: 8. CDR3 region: CASGPDSGGPDTQYF. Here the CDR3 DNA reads TGTGCTAGTGGTCCTGACTCAGGGGGCCCAGATACGCAGTATTTT.

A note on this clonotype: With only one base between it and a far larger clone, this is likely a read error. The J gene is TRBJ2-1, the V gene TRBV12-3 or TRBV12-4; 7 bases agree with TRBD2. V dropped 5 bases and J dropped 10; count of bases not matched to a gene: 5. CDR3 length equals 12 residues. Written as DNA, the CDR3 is TGTGCCAGCAGTATGACTAGCAGCGAGCAGTTCTTC. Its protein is CASSMTSSEQFF.

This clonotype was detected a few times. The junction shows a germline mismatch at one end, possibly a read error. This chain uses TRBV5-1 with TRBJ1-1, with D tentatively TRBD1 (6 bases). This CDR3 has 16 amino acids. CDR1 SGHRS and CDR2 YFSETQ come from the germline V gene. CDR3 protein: CASRLVGGAKNTEAFF. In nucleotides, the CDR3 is TGCGCCAGCAGGTTGGTTGGGGGCGCGAAGAACACTGAAGCTTTCTTT.

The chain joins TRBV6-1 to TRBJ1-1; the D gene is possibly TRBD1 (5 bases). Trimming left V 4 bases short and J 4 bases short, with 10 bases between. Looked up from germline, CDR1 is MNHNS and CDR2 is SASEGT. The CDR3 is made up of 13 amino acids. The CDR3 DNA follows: TGTGCCAGCAGTGGGGGGAGGGCCACTGAAGCTTTCTTT. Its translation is CASSGGRATEAFF.

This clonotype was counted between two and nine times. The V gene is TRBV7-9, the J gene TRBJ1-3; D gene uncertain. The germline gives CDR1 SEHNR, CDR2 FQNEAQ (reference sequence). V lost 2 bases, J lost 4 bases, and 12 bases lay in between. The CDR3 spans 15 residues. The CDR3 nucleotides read TGTGCCAGCAGCTTACTAGCTGGGATCGGAAACACCATATATTTT. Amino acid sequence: CASSLLAGIGNTIYF.

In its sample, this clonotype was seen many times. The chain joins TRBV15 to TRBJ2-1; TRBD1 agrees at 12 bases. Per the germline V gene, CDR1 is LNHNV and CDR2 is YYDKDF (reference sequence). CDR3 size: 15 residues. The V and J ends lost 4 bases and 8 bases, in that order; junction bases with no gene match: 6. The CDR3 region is CATSNKRDRGHEQFF. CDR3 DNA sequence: TGTGCCACCAGCAATAAGCGGGACAGGGGGCATGAGCAGTTCTTC. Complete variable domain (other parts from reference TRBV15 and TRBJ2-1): DAMVIQNPRYQVTQFGKPVTLSCSQTLNHNVMYWYQQKSSQAPKLLFHYYDKDFNNEADTPDNFQSRRPNTSFCFLDIRSPGLGDTAMYLCATSNKRDRGHEQFFGPGTRLTVL.

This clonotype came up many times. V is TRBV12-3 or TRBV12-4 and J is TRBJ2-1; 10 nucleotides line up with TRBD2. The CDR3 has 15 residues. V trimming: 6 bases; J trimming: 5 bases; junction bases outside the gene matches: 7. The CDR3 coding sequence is TGTGCCAGCAGATCATGGCTAGCGGGGGACAATGAGCAGTTCTTC. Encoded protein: CASRSWLAGDNEQFF.